This T cell receptor (beta chain) came from a study of tumor-infiltrating lymphocytes in oesophageal squamous cell carcinoma (dated by TCRdb to about 2016). Concerning this clonotype: No antigen is known for it. Base qualities are not provided; no much larger clone lies one nucleotide away.

The receptor library was made with PCR. These reads were obtained on an Illumina HiSeq 2000. TCRdb took the public reads, trimmed them with fastp at Q25, ran MiXCR for clone calling and kept in-frame beta chains. All rows with the same CDR3 protein become a single entry with the most common DNA and genes. For this sample there are over 10,000 distinct CDR3 sequences; under 55% appear just once. Clones ranked in the top ten supply around 13% of the sample. The germline V gene sets CDR1 to SGHVT and CDR2 to SQSDAQ. Including cysteine and phenylalanine, the CDR3 has 16 amino acids. The sequence is cut down to CDR3 DNA, 48 bases in frame from base 1.

This sequence was found in a male donor with esophageal squamous cell carcinoma. In this chain, TRBV7-4 is recombined with TRBJ2-1; 11 nucleotides in the junction match TRBD2. The end of the DNA fits TRBJ2-7 better, so the J call may be wrong. The specimen sequenced was normal esophageal tissue next to the tumor. The nucleotide sequence reads TGTGCCAGCAGCTTTTCTAGCGGGGGGCGCTCCTACGAGCAGTACTTC. This is translated as CASSFSSGGRSYEQYF.